Below, one T cell receptor (beta chain) is given with its context. Unmatched junction bases numbered 6, after V lost 4 bases and J lost 0 bases. CDR3 length equals 16 residues. Germline V gene sequence: CDR1 KGHDR, CDR2 SFDVKD. These data belong to a study of control samples from healthy donors and cancer patients. The method was immunoSEQ multiplex PCR; TCRdb's version includes in-frame clones alone and lacks a portion of them. Of 160,000 or so clones listed, around 94% are singletons. The clonotype comes from a man between 60 and 75 years old with colorectal cancer. The sample comprised PBMCs. The chain recombines TRBV24-1 with TRBJ2-7; 9 bases match TRBD2. The CDR3 DNA sequence: TGTGCCACCAGTGACCGTAGCGGGGGCCACTCCTACGAGCAGTACTTC. This gives the protein CATSDRSGGHSYEQYF.